This record concerns one TCR beta chain sequence. What antigen it recognizes has not been identified. Within one base of it there is no much larger clone, and no base qualities were kept. No immune events, such as infections, were documented for the healthy donors during the collection period. To calibrate time-dependent variance in a beta-binomial model of T-cell clone differential abundance, blood repertoires from healthy donors were used as a training cohort. The training cohort comprised approximately 10 healthy donors, 3 female and 7 male. An age range of about 29 to 65 years, with an average of roughly 40 years, was recorded for the donors. Whole blood from each healthy donor was obtained from a commercial supplier and was collected at three time points two to three weeks apart. For immunosequencing, genomic DNA was extracted from whole blood that had not been sorted. TCRbeta CDR3 regions were profiled by bias-controlled multiplex PCR amplification of genomic DNA with the immunoSEQ Assay. The published analysis was carried out like this. To quantify the absolute abundance of each unique TCRbeta CDR3 region, the sequences were collapsed and filtered. Differential abundance was tested with a binomial (Fisher-equivalent) model and with a beta-binomial model adding time-dependent variance fitted from healthy donors. Clones with fewer than 5 combined templates were removed, and differential abundance was called for clones with a Benjamini-Hochberg FDR below 0.01. The form v = (b*log(k)+a)^2 was used to model beta-binomial variance as a function of total template count across the two samples. Not all clones reach the TCRdb copy of this immuneACCESS table, which keeps in-frame sequences only. Checked studies attribute under half of the gap to unresolved V genes and leave the rest unexplained. That table is the source of V, J and clone size, and D and trimming were worked out from the DNA. This sample has 50,000 to 65,000 clones in its table, and around 90% of those were observed once. The top ten hold 3% to 4.5% of the sample.

The sample originates from a study of identifying expanded T cells in peripheral blood (dated by TCRdb to between 2017 and 2020). In terms of the full investigation: Separate aliquots of the same genomic DNA pool were sequenced to produce technical replicates, and four replicates were compared in pairs.

The CDR3 goes from the cysteine to the phenylalanine over 13 residues. Only CDR3 DNA is held: 39 bases, read in frame from base 1. CDR1 LNHDA and CDR2 SQIVND were looked up in the germline V gene (reference sequence). V is shortened by 3 bases, J by 6 bases, and the region joining them spans 9 bases. Findings and caveats that apply to the study as a whole: Between technical replicates the binomial model flagged 0.9 to 1.5 differentially abundant clones, whereas over about 2 weeks the binomial model flagged about 15 and over about 4 weeks around 20. Variance in clone template counts between approximately 2-week samples significantly increased with total template count across all healthy donors. Both the number of clones called differentially abundant and the false-positive rate were significantly reduced by the beta-binomial model across all healthy-donor time intervals. The authors expected that over much longer intervals, such as months to years, biological variance in healthy repertoires might increase even further.

Rearrangement joined TRBV19 to TRBJ2-1; the D gene is possibly TRBD1 or TRBD2, each agreeing over 5 bases. The sequenced sample consisted of blood. The clonotype was recovered from a person aged 18 to 70 in good health. The DNA sequence reads TGTGCCAGTAGTATGGGACGTTTCAATGAGCAGTTCTTC. Protein translation: CASSMGRFNEQFF.